This TCR beta chain was retrieved from a study of blood T cell repertoires in COVID-19 (dated by TCRdb to about 2020). Looking at the study overall: The collaborator samples originated in the United States, Italy and Spain and spanned the acute and convalescent phases of COVID-19. The prospective study material was composed of cDNA or gDNA derived from T cells, B-cell-depleted T cells, or PBMCs. Deeply sampled blood TCRbeta repertoires from subjects exposed to, actively infected with, or recovered from COVID-19 were included in the dataset. The repertoires were released in a freely available public database intended as a resource for research on the immune response to SARS-CoV-2. The samples were drawn from the first 160 participants of the ongoing ImmuneRACE study and from 1,200 or so subjects provided by 6 global collaborators. Nearly every sample came with metadata listing a de-identified subject ID, COVID-19 status, age in years and sex. Where available, HLA class I and class II types were obtained from metadata supplied by the sample provider rather than from assay-based typing.

The germline V gene (reference sequence) supplies CDR1 LNHDA and CDR2 SQIVND. Cut back by 5 bases and 10 bases, the V and J ends lie 13 bases apart. The CDR3 measures 12 amino acids from cysteine to phenylalanine. Left in the record is the CDR3 DNA by itself, 36 bases read in frame from the first base. Details on this clone: Its antigen is currently not known. No much larger clonotype is one base removed from it; base qualities were not supplied.

What the research found in general, with its limitations: The amount of clinical and demographic metadata varied by source and participant and was provided uncurated.

Whole blood was collected in K2EDTA tubes by collaborating institutions according to the institutions' own protocols. For TCRbeta analysis, collaborator samples were shipped as frozen whole blood, as isolated PBMCs, or as DNA extracted from either sample type. The immunoSEQ Assay, a bias-controlled multiplex PCR, was used to amplify TCRbeta CDR3 regions from genomic DNA. The paper's processing steps were these. Within the assay, amplification of reference gene primers was used to estimate how many nucleated cells each sample contained. To quantify the absolute abundance of each unique TCRbeta CDR3 rearrangement, sequence reads were collapsed and filtered. For each sample, productive Simpson clonality was calculated by taking the square root of Simpson's diversity index across productive rearrangements. TCRdb took over this immuneACCESS table, retaining in-frame rearrangements with V and J assigned. Such tables are incomplete; in checked studies, under half of the missing clones stem from an unresolved V gene, and the remainder is unexplained. For V, J and clone size, that table is used; D and trimming come from the DNA. Recorded for this sample are about 240,000 clones; roughly 85% of them occurred a single time. The ten top clones hold less than 4% of the sample.

Recombination joined TRBV19 with TRBJ2-3; the D gene assignment is ambiguous. This sequence originates from a woman younger than 35 with acute or convalescent COVID-19. Sequencing was performed on peripheral blood. CDR3 region: CASSAPGPPQYF. The DNA reads TGTGCCAGTAGTGCGCCTGGGCCGCCGCAGTATTTT. Reference TRBV19 and TRBJ2-3 genes cover what lies past the CDR3, so the full variable domain is DGGITQSPKYLFRKEGQNVTLSCEQNLNHDAMYWYRQDPGQGLRLIYYSQIVNDFQKGDIAEGYSVSREKKESFPLTVTSAQKNPTAFYLCASSAPGPPQYFGPGTRLTVL.